The text below deals with one T cell receptor (beta chain). These data originate in a study of T cell changes during pregnancy in multiple sclerosis. The assay was immunoSEQ multiplex PCR, and TCRdb's table has in-frame clones only and misses some. The profile shows some 33,000 clones, around 92% of them singletons. V lost 5 bases, J lost 8 bases, and 10 bases lay in between. This CDR3 comprises 11 residues. CDR1 is SGHNT and CDR2 is YYREEE in the germline V gene (reference sequence). This TCR derives from a female donor in good health, enrolled as a control in a pregnancy study. The source material was CD8+ T cells from peripheral blood mononuclear cells, sampled in the second trimester of pregnancy. The gene calls are TRBV5-4 and TRBJ1-2; D call uncertain. In DNA form, the CDR3 reads TGTGCCAGCAGTGCAGGTGGCGGCTACACCTTC. Translation: CASSAGGGYTF.